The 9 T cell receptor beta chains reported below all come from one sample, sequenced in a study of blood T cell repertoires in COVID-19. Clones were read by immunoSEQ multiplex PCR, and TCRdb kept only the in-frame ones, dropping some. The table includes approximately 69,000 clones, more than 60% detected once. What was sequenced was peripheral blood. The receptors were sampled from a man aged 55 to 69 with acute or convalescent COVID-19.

The CDR3 DNA reads as TGTGCCAGTAGTAGAGAGGACAGGATGAATCAGCCCCAGCATTTT. It translates to CASSREDRMNQPQHF. The V call is TRBV19, the J call TRBJ1-5; TRBD1 matches at 7 bases. The V segment lost 4 bases and the J segment 4 bases; nucleotides outside the gene matches: 7. CDR1 and CDR2 from the germline V gene are LNHDA and SQIVND (reference sequence). This CDR3 has 15 residues. Using reference TRBV19 and TRBJ1-5 for the parts outside the CDR3, the full variable domain is DGGITQSPKYLFRKEGQNVTLSCEQNLNHDAMYWYRQDPGQGLRLIYYSQIVNDFQKGDIAEGYSVSREKKESFPLTVTSAQKNPTAFYLCASSREDRMNQPQHFGDGTRLSIL.

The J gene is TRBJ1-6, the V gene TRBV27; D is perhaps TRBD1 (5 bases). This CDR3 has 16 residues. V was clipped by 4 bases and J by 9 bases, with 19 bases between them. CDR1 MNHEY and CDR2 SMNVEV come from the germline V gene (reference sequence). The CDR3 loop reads CASSSTPPGSGSPLHF. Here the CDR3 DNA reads TGTGCCAGCAGTTCGACACCCCCAGGGTCTGGTTCACCCCTCCACTTT.

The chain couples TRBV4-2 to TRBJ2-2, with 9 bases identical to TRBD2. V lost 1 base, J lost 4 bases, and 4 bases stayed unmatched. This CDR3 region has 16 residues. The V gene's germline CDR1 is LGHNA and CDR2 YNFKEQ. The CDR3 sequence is CASSQARGGGTGELFF. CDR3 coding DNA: TGTGCCAGCAGCCAAGCGCGGGGGGGCGGCACCGGGGAGCTGTTTTTT.

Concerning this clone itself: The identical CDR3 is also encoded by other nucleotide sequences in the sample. In DNA form, the CDR3 reads TGTGCCATCTCGCGAGCGGGGGGCTCCCAGGAGACCCAGTACTTC. Its protein product is CAISRAGGSQETQYF. The chain links TRBV10-3 to TRBJ2-5, with 9 nucleotides matching TRBD2. V was pared by 8 bases and J by 5 bases, with 12 bases of the junction left unmatched. The CDR3 covers 15 residues. CDR1 and CDR2 (germline): ENHRY, SYGVKD.

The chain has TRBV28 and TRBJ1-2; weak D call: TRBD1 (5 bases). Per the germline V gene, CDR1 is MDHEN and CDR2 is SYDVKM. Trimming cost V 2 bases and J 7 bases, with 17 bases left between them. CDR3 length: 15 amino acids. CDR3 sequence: CASSLSSGVGSGYTF. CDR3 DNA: TGTGCCAGCAGTTTAAGTTCGGGGGTAGGTTCTGGCTACACCTTC.

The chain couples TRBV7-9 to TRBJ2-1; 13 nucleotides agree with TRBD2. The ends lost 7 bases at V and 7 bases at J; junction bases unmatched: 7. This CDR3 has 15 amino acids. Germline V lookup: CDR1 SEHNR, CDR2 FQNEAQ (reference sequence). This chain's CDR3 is CASTRRTSGGNEQFF. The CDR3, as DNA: TGTGCCAGCACTCGCAGGACTAGCGGGGGTAATGAGCAGTTCTTC. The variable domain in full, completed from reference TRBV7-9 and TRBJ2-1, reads DTGVSQNPRHKITKRGQNVTFRCDPISEHNRLYWYRQTLGQGPEFLTYFQNEAQLEKSRLLSDRFSAERPKGSFSTLEIQRTEQGDSAMYLCASTRRTSGGNEQFFGPGTRLTVL.

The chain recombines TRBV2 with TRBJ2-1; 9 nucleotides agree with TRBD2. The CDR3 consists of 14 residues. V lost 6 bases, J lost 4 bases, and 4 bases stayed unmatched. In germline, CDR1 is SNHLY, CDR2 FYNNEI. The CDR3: CASRATSGYNEQFF. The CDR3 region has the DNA TGTGCCAGCAGGGCGACTAGCGGTTACAATGAGCAGTTCTTC.

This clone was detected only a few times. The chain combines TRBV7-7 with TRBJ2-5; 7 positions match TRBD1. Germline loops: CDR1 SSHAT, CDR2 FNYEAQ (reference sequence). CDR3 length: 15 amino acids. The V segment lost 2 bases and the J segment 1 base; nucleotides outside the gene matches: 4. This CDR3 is CASSLSRDSQETQYF. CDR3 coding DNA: TGTGCCAGCAGCTTATCCCGGGACAGCCAAGAGACCCAGTACTTC. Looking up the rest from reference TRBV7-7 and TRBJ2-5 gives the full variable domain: GAGVSQSPRYKVTKRGQDVTLRCDPISSHATLYWYQQALGQGPEFLTYFNYEAQPDKSGLPSDRFSAERPEGSISTLTIQRTEQRDSAMYRCASSLSRDSQETQYFGPGTRLLVL.

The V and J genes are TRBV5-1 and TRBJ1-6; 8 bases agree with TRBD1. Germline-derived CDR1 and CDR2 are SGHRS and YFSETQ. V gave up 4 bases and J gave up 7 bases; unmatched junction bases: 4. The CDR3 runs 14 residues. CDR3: CASSRTGPNSPLHF. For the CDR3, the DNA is TGCGCCAGCAGCAGGACAGGGCCAAATTCACCCCTCCACTTT. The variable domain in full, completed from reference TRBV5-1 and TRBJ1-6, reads KAGVTQTPRYLIKTRGQQVTLSCSPISGHRSVSWYQQTPGQGLQFLFEYFSETQRNKGNFPGRFSGRQFSNSRSEMNVSTLELGDSALYLCASSRTGPNSPLHFGNGTRLTVT.